This record concerns one T cell receptor (beta chain) sequence. Its specificity is unknown. Germline CDR1 and CDR2: LGHDT and YNNKEL (reference sequence). The CDR3 has 15 amino acids. The V end was cut by 1 base, the J end by 8 bases, with 16 bases between. Profiling relied on immunoSEQ multiplex PCR, and the TCRdb table lists in-frame clones only, not all of them. The sample carries under 150,000 clones, less than 95% recorded once. The data are from a study of T cell responses to AZD1222 COVID-19 vaccine. Turning to the study itself: Researchers grouped second doses given at about 4 or about 12 weeks into one pool. The study, taken as a whole, reports: At 160-218 and 743-854, vaccine-associated CD4 TCRs were dominant, and they spanned spike. There were mostly white British donors and more females than males, and clonal diversity was possibly underestimated. Two AZD1222 doses significantly raised spike-specific TCR breadth and depth over controls.

The V call is TRBV3-1 (or the pseudogene TRBV3-2), the J call TRBJ2-3; D is unclear. Sequencing used peripheral blood, obtained on day 0 of AZD1222 vaccination. The receptor was derived from an adult in good health. Here the CDR3 DNA reads TGTGCCAGCAGCCAAGGTCGTCTAGAAATGGCTACGCAGTATTTT. Its translation: CASSQGRLEMATQYF.